These 10 T cell receptor beta chains were all obtained from the same sample, sequenced in a study of blood T cell repertoires in COVID-19. The table came from immunoSEQ multiplex PCR; TCRdb's copy has only in-frame clones and leaves some out. The sample has 250,000 or so clones, around 89% seen once. The sample consisted of peripheral blood. The receptors were sampled from an older woman with COVID-19, enrolled during active disease.

V gene TRBV11-2 combines with J gene TRBJ1-6; TRBD1 aligns across 7 bases. Germline CDR1 reads SGHAT; CDR2 reads FQNNGV. This CDR3 has 15 amino acids. J gave up 6 bases and V 4 bases, and 6 bases lay outside the gene matches. The CDR3 sequence: CASSSRDRFNSPLHF. The DNA of the CDR3 is TGTGCCAGCAGCTCCCGGGACAGATTTAATTCACCCCTCCACTTT.

DNA of the CDR3: TGTGCCAGCCACTACTCGGGACTAGCAGTCACCGGGGAGCTGTTTTTT. Encoded protein: CASHYSGLAVTGELFF. The rearrangement joins TRBV19 to TRBJ2-2, with 9 bases lining up with TRBD2. Trimming at V came to 9 bases and at J to 4 bases, leaving 12 bases not matched to a gene. The length of the CDR3 is 16 residues. CDR1 and CDR2 (germline): LNHDA, SQIVND (reference sequence).

This rearrangement joins TRBV6-1 to TRBJ2-2; TRBD2 is a possible D gene (6 bases). There are 16 residues in the CDR3. V gave up 2 bases and J gave up 0 bases, with 10 bases separating them. Per germline, CDR1 MNHNS and CDR2 SASEGT. CDR3 amino acids: CASSEPRGANTGELFF. The CDR3 nucleotides are TGTGCCAGCAGTGAACCCCGCGGGGCGAACACCGGGGAGCTGTTTTTT.

The chain recombines TRBV2 with TRBJ1-1, with 10 bases matching TRBD1. The CDR3 consists of 13 residues. Germline assignment: CDR1 SNHLY and CDR2 FYNNEI. Trimming removed 7 bases from V and 5 bases from J; junction bases left unmatched: 4. The chain's CDR3 is CASNDRGLTEAFF. For the CDR3, the DNA is TGTGCCAGCAATGACAGGGGGCTAACTGAAGCTTTCTTT.

The chain is built from TRBV25-1 and TRBJ1-2, with 7 bases identical to TRBD1. The CDR3 loop spans 14 amino acids. V was clipped by 3 bases and J by 2 bases; unmatched bases: 3. Germline assignment: CDR1 MGHDK and CDR2 SYGVNS. CDR3 region: CASSDLTGNYGYTF. CDR3 coding DNA: TGTGCCAGCAGTGACCTGACAGGGAACTATGGCTACACCTTC.

The chain couples TRBV9 to TRBJ2-1, with D perhaps TRBD2 (7 bases). CDR1 and CDR2 from the germline V gene are SGDLS and YYNGEE. The CDR3 spans 15 residues. Trimming took off 0 bases at V and 8 bases at J, with 15 bases between the two ends. The CDR3 loop reads CASSVETRGGDEQFF. CDR3 DNA: TGTGCCAGCAGCGTAGAAACTAGGGGGGGCGATGAGCAGTTCTTC.

The chain is built from TRBV18 and TRBJ1-4, with D perhaps TRBD1 (6 bases). Per the germline V gene, CDR1 is KGHSH and CDR2 is LQKENI. The V end lost 4 bases, the J end lost 6 bases, and 15 bases lay between the germline ends. The CDR3 covers 15 residues. CDR3 in amino acids: CASSRAREGDEKLFF. Written as DNA, the CDR3 is TGTGCCAGCTCACGCGCCAGGGAGGGGGATGAAAAACTGTTTTTT.

The chain uses TRBV5-1 and TRBJ1-3; D unclear. From germline, CDR1 is SGHRS and CDR2 YFSETQ. The CDR3 runs to 16 residues. Trimming took off 0 bases at V and 0 bases at J, with 10 bases between the two ends. This chain's CDR3 is CASSLGLGSSGNTIYF. The CDR3 DNA reads as TGCGCCAGCAGCTTGGGTTTGGGCAGCTCTGGAAACACCATATATTTT.

This sequence joins TRBV9 and TRBJ1-2; 7 bases match TRBD1. V trimming: 3 bases; J trimming: 2 bases; junction bases outside the gene matches: 7. From germline, CDR1 is SGDLS and CDR2 YYNGEE. The CDR3 has 15 amino acids. The CDR3 sequence is CASSARDRDNYGYTF. As DNA, the CDR3 is TGTGCCAGCAGCGCCCGGGACAGAGACAACTATGGCTACACCTTC.

The genes are TRBV6-6 and TRBJ1-1, with 7 bases identical to TRBD1. There are 14 residues in the CDR3. Per germline, CDR1 MNHNY and CDR2 SVGAGI (reference sequence). V dropped 4 bases and J dropped 6; count of bases not matched to a gene: 8. CDR3 nucleotide sequence: TGTGCCAGCAGTTGGGGAACAGGGGCTTCTGAAGCTTTCTTT. Translation gives CASSWGTGASEAFF.